This TCR beta chain is from a study of OX40 agonist ivuxolimab in advanced cancers. The wider study: With ivuxolimab, an agonistic anti-OX40 (CD134) antibody, patients were treated. Participants, 82.7% male, averaged roughly 60 years of age, ranging from roughly 20 to 80. General study points: Compared with others, partial responders at 0.1-3.0 mg/kg displayed clonal expansion among the lowest.

The germline gives CDR1 LGHNA, CDR2 YSLEER. The V gene lost 0 bases and the J gene lost 7 bases, with 12 bases spanning the gap. The length of the CDR3 is 15 residues. As to this clone: As yet, its antigen is unknown.

Clones were sequenced by immunoSEQ multiplex PCR, and TCRdb holds only the in-frame ones, with some missing. This sample carries 35,000 or so clones, roughly 82% of them seen once, and the ten largest clones take under 2%. On cycle 4 day 1 and cycle 7 day 1, as well as at baseline, blood was sampled. The input for sequencing was CD4+ or CD8+ T cells sorted from blood, taken in a trial of the OX40 agonist ivuxolimab. V gene TRBV4-3 combines with J gene TRBJ1-4; D ambiguous. The sequence was obtained from an adult with an advanced solid tumor such as melanoma, head and neck, liver or kidney cancer. The CDR3 region is CASSQDLTVAEKLFF. The CDR3 region has the DNA TGCGCCAGCAGCCAAGATTTGACCGTTGCTGAAAAACTGTTTTTT.